The table lists the clone carrying this T cell receptor (beta chain) with a count of one. The CDR3 spans 15 residues. Germline CDR1 reads LNHNV; CDR2 reads YYDKDF (reference sequence). The ends were cut back, 0 bases at V and 1 base at J, with 10 bases in the middle. The data were obtained in a study of T cell changes during pregnancy in multiple sclerosis. Sequencing was performed with immunoSEQ multiplex PCR; in TCRdb, only in-frame clones are kept and a portion is missing. Of nearly 80,000 clones listed, just over 90% are singletons. The specimen comprised CD4+ T cells from peripheral blood mononuclear cells, sampled before pregnancy. The receptor was derived from a female donor with multiple sclerosis, enrolled in a pregnancy study. The rearrangement uses TRBV15 and TRBJ2-7, with D maybe TRBD1 (5 bases). In nucleotides, the CDR3 is TGTGCCACCAGCAGAGATAGGGGCAGGTCCTACGAGCAGTACTTC. It specifies CATSRDRGRSYEQYF.